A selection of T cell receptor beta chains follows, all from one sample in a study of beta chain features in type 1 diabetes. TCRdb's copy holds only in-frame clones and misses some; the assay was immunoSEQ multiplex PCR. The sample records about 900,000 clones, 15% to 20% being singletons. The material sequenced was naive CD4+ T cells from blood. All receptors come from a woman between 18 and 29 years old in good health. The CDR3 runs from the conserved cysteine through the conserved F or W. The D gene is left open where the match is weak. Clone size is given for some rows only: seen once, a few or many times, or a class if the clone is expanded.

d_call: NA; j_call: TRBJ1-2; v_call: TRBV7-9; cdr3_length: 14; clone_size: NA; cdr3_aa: CASSLGGRSYGYTF; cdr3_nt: TGTGCCAGCAGCCTTGGGGGGCGCAGCTATGGCTACACCTTC
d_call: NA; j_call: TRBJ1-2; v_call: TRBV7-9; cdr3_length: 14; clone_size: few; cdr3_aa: CASSFGDENYGYTF; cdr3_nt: TGTGCCAGCAGCTTTGGGGATGAGAACTATGGCTACACCTTC
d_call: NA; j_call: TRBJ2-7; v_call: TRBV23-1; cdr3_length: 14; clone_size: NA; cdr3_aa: CASSLLTLRGEQYF; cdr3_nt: TGCGCCAGCAGTCTTTTGACATTGCGGGGCGAGCAGTACTTC
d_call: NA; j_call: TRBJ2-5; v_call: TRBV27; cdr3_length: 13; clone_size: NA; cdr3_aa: CASSFSRWETQYF; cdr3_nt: TGTGCCAGCAGTTTTAGTAGATGGGAGACCCAGTACTTC
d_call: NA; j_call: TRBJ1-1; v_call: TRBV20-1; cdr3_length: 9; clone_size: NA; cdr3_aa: CSARQEAFF; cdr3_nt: TGCAGTGCCAGACAGGAAGCTTTCTTT
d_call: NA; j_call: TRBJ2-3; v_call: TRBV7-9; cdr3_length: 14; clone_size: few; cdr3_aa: CASSSEWYTDTQYF; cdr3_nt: TGTGCCAGCAGCTCTGAATGGTACACAGATACGCAGTATTTT
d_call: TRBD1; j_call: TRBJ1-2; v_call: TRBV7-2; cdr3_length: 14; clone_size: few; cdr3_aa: CASSPGQELYGYTF; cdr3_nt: TGTGCCAGCAGCCCAGGACAGGAGCTCTATGGCTACACCTTC
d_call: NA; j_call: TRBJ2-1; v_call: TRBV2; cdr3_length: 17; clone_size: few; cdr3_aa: CASRMKGWLSSYNEQFF; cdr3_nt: TGTGCCAGCAGGATGAAGGGGTGGCTCAGCTCCTACAATGAGCAGTTCTTC
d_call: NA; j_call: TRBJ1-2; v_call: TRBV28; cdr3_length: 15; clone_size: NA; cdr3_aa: CASSPGGAVGYGYTF; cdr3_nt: TGTGCCAGCAGCCCTGGGGGGGCGGTGGGCTATGGCTACACCTTC
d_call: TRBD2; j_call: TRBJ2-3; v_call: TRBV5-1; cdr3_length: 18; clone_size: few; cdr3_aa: CASSLARSAGGPADTQYF; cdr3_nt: TGCGCCAGCAGCTTGGCCAGGTCGGCGGGAGGGCCCGCAGATACGCAGTATTTT
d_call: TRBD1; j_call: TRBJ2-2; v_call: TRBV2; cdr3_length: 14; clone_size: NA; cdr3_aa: CASRNRGYTGELFF; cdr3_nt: TGTGCCAGCAGGAACAGGGGGTACACCGGGGAGCTGTTTTTT
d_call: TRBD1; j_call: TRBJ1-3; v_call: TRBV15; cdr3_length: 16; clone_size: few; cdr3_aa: CATSRETGQGENTIYF; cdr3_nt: TGTGCCACCAGCAGAGAAACTGGACAGGGGGAAAACACCATATATTTT
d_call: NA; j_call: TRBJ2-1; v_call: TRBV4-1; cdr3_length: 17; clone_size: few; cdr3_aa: CASSQDRGKRIYNEQFF; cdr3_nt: TGCGCCAGCAGCCAAGATCGCGGGAAGCGGATATACAATGAGCAGTTCTTC
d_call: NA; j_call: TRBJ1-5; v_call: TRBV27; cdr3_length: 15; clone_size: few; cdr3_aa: CASSFSRGRNQPQHF; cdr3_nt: TGTGCCAGCAGTTTCAGCAGGGGACGCAATCAGCCCCAGCATTTT
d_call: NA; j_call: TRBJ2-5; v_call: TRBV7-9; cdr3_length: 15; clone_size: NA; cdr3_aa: CASSPQGAELKTQYF; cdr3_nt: TGTGCCAGCAGCCCTCAGGGAGCGGAGTTGAAGACCCAGTACTTC
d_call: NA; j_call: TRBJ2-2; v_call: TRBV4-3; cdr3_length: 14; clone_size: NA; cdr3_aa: CASSQDTGTGELFF; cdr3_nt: TGCGCCAGCAGCCAAGATACGGGCACGGGGGAGCTGTTTTTT
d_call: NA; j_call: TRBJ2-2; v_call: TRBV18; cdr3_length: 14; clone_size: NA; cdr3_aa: CASSPKEGPGELFF; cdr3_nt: TGTGCCAGCTCACCGAAGGAGGGCCCCGGGGAGCTGTTTTTT
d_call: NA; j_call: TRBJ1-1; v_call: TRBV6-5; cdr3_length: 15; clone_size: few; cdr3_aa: CASSYSGRMNTEAFF; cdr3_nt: TGTGCCAGCAGTTATTCAGGGAGAATGAACACTGAAGCTTTCTTT
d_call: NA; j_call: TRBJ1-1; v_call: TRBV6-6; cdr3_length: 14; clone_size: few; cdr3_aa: CASSYSRGDTEAFF; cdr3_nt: TGTGCCAGCAGTTACTCGCGGGGGGACACTGAAGCTTTCTTT
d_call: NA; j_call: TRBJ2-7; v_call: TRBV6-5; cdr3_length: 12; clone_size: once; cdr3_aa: CASSGPEDEQYF; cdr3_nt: TGTGCCAGCAGCGGACCGGAGGACGAGCAGTACTTC
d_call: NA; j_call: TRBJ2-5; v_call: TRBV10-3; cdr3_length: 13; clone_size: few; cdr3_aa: CAISEGGKETQYF; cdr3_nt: TGTGCCATCAGTGAGGGCGGGAAGGAGACCCAGTACTTC
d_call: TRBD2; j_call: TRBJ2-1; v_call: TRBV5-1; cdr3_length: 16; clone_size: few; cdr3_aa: CASSQLSSGRANEQFF; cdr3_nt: TGCGCCAGCAGCCAACTCTCTAGCGGGAGGGCGAATGAGCAGTTCTTC
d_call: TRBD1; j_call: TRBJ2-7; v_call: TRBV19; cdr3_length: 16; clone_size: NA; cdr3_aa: CASSKGQGGIFYEQYF; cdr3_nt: TGTGCCAGTAGTAAGGGACAGGGGGGGATATTCTACGAGCAGTACTTC